This is a list of T cell receptor beta chains from one sample in a study of blood T cell repertoires in COVID-19. Sequencing used immunoSEQ multiplex PCR; TCRdb keeps in-frame clones, though not all of them. This table holds some 350,000 clones, about 93% found once. Sequenced sample: peripheral blood. All receptors derive from a woman under 30 who had recovered from COVID-19. Both conserved end residues are part of each CDR3. D genes are given only for firm matches. Clone sizes are given selectively: once, few, many, or a class where the clone is expanded.

TRBJ1-3 . TRBV4-1 . TGCGCCAGCAGCCAAGGGTCGCCAGGGCGCTCTGGAAACACCATATATTTT CASSQGSPGRSGNTIYF
TRBJ2-1 TRBD2 TRBV18 . TGTGCCAGCTCACCACCAATCACATTGCTAGCGGGAGCTCCCTACAATGAGCAGTTCTTC CASSPPITLLAGAPYNEQFF
TRBJ1-2 . TRBV10-2 . TGCGCCAGCAGTGAGCCCCTCTTCGGCTACACCTTC CASSEPLFGYTF
TRBJ1-1 . TRBV5-5 . TGTGCCAGCAGCTTGGGGACAGAAGCTTTCTTT CASSLGTEAFF
TRBJ2-1 TRBD1 TRBV5-5 few TGTGCCAGCAGCTTACAGGGGGCGGTCAATGAGCAGTTCTTC CASSLQGAVNEQFF
TRBJ1-1 . TRBV27 . TGTGCCAGCAGCCTGACCGACAGTTTGAACACTGAAGCTTTCTTT CASSLTDSLNTEAFF
TRBJ2-1 . TRBV7-6 . TGTGCCAGCAGCTTAGTGGGCGGGGCCCCGAGGGATGAGCAGTTCTTC CASSLVGGAPRDEQFF
TRBJ1-2 TRBD1 TRBV14 many TGTGCCAGCAGCCAAGGACAGGGAGGCGGCTACACCTTC CASSQGQGGGYTF
TRBJ1-3 . TRBV6-5 . TGTGCCAGCAGTTCAGCGAACTCTGGAAACACCATATATTTT CASSSANSGNTIYF
TRBJ2-1 TRBD1 TRBV7-9 . TGTGCCAGCAGCCAGGACAGGGCTTCCTACAATGAGCAGTTCTTC CASSQDRASYNEQFF
TRBJ2-3 . TRBV5-4 . TGTGCCAGCAGCTTGGGACAGGACACAGATACGCAGTATTTT CASSLGQDTDTQYF